This T cell receptor (beta chain) stems from a study of shared clonotypes between healthy human individuals. Whole-study results and caveats: Depth was large, yet rarefaction showed that sorted-subset sequencing was incomplete.

Clones were read by immunoSEQ multiplex PCR, and TCRdb kept only the in-frame ones, dropping some. The sample lists about 690,000 clones; less than 95% were seen once. To note about this clone: Its specificity is unknown. The same CDR3 is also encoded by other DNA sequences in this sample.

This clonotype was sampled from a man in his late teens or twenties in good health. Some clones in this sample may be carry-over from other donors' samples. The specimen sequenced was memory CD8+ T cells from PBMCs. The subset denotes: CD45RO+ cells pooled with CCR7-negative TemRA cells.

The CDR3 DNA follows: TGTGCCAGCAGCTTTGGACTAGCGGGAGCCAATGAGCAGTTCTTC. As protein: CASSFGLAGANEQFF. The V gene is TRBV5-6, the J gene TRBJ2-1; TRBD2 matches at 13 bases. The CDR3 loop spans 15 amino acids. Unmatched junction bases numbered 2, after V lost 2 bases and J lost 6 bases. Germline V gives CDR1 SGHDT, CDR2 YYEEEE. Full variable domain (missing parts from reference TRBV5-6 and TRBJ2-1): DAGVTQSPTHLIKTRGQQVTLRCSPKSGHDTVSWYQQALGQGPQFIFQYYEEEERQRGNFPDRFSGHQFPNYSSELNVNALLLGDSALYLCASSFGLAGANEQFFGPGTRLTVL.